This T cell receptor (beta chain) was captured in a study of T cell responses to AZD1222 COVID-19 vaccine. Study context: Pooling was applied to second doses at about 4 or about 12 weeks.

Only in-frame clones appear in the TCRdb table, and some are missing; sequencing was by immunoSEQ multiplex PCR. The sample carries roughly 130,000 clones, roughly 94% recorded once. Study results and caveats: Repertoires were obtained solely post-peak T cell response. Rises in breadth and depth of Spike-specific TCRs came after two AZD1222 doses. Clonal diversity was possibly underestimated, and white British individuals and females predominated among donors.

About this clone: Its matching antigen is unknown.

Germline CDR1 KGHDR, CDR2 SFDVKD. The CDR3 runs 13 residues. V was trimmed by 3 bases and J by 5 bases, leaving 9 bases between them. V is TRBV24-1 and J is TRBJ1-1; D call uncertain. The input for sequencing was peripheral blood, taken on day 0 of AZD1222 vaccination. This clonotype originated in an adult in good health. The CDR3 nucleotides are TGTGCCACCAGTGATCCTTTAGTTACTGAAGCTTTCTTT. Amino acids: CATSDPLVTEAFF.